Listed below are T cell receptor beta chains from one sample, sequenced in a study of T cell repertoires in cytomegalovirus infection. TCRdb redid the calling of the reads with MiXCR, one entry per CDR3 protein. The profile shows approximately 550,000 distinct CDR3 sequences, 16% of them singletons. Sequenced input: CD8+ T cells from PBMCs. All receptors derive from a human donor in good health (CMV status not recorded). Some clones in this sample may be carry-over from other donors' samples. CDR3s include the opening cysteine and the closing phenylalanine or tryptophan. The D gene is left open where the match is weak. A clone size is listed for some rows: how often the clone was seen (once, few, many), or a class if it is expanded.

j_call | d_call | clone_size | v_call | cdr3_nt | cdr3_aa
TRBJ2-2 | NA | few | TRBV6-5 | TGTGCCAGCAGTTACTCGAAAGTAGGCTCCGGGGAGCTGTTTTTT | CASSYSKVGSGELFF
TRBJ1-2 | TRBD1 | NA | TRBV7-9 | TGTGCCAGCAGTACCGGGGCAGGGGGCCCGGTTGGCTATGGCTACACCTTC | CASSTGAGGPVGYGYTF
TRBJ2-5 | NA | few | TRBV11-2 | TGTGCCAGCAGCTTTCGGTACGGGGCACAAGAGACCCAGTACTTC | CASSFRYGAQETQYF
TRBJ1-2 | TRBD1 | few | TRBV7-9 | TGTGCCAGCAGCGTCCTACCGGGACAGGGACATGGCTACACCTTC | CASSVLPGQGHGYTF
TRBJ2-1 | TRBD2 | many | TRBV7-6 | TGTGCCAGCAGGGGCACTAGCGAGATTCGGGATGAGCAGTTCTTC | CASRGTSEIRDEQFF
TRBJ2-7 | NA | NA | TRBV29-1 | TGCAGCGCCGAAGGGATATCCTACGAGCAGTACTTC | CSAEGISYEQYF
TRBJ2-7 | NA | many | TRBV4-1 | TGCGCCAGCAGCCAAGGGACCACCTACGAGCAGTACTTC | CASSQGTTYEQYF
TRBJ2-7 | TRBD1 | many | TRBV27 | TGTGCCAGCAGTCCGAGAGGGACAGGGTCCTACGAGCAGTACTTC | CASSPRGTGSYEQYF
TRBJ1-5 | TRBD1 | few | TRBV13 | TGTGCCAGCAGCAGCCGCAGGGGGGTCAATCAGCCCCAGCATTTT | CASSSRRGVNQPQHF
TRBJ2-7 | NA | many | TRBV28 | TGTGCCAGCAGTTACGGGTGGTACGAGCAGTACTTC | CASSYGWYEQYF
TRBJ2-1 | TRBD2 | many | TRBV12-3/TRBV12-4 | TGTGCCAGCCTGGGCCCGCTAGCGGGGGGGCCAAGTGAGCAGTTCTTC | CASLGPLAGGPSEQFF
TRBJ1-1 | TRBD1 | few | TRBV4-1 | TGCGCCAGCAGCGCCGAGGGACAGGCTTACACTGAAGCTTTCTTT | CASSAEGQAYTEAFF
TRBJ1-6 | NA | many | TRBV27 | TGTGCCAGCACCGAGGGTCAGCTCTCTAATTCACCCCTCCACTTT | CASTEGQLSNSPLHF
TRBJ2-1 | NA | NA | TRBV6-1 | TGTGCCAGCAGTGGGGGTTGGTTCTTC | CASSGGWFF
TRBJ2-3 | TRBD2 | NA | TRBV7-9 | TGTGCCAGCAGCCCCCGTAGGACTAGCGGGGGGGACACAGATACGCAGTATTTT | CASSPRRTSGGDTDTQYF
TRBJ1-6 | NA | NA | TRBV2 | TGTGCCAGCAAGGGGTCGGCGGCCCTCCACTTT | CASKGSAALHF
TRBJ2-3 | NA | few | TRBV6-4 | TGTGCCAGCAGTGACAGATATAGCACAGATACGCAGTATTTT | CASSDRYSTDTQYF
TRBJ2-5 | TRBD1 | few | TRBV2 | TGTGCCAGCAGTCCGGGACAGGGTACTTCACTCCAAGAGACCCAGTACTTC | CASSPGQGTSLQETQYF
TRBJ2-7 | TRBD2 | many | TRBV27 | TGTGCCAGCAGTTCCCGTGGTAGCGGGAGCTACGAGCAGTACTTC | CASSSRGSGSYEQYF
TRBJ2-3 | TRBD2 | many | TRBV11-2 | TGTGCCAGCAGCTTCCGCGGGAGGAGCACAGATACGCAGTATTTT | CASSFRGRSTDTQYF
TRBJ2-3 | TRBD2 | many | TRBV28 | TGTGCCAGCAGTTTGGGACAGGGACTAGCGGGAGCGAGCACAGATACGCAGTATTTT | CASSLGQGLAGASTDTQYF